This TCR beta chain was identified during a study of Ad26.COV2.S vaccination and SARS-CoV-2 variants. This sample's treatment: around 19 received Ad26.COV2.S at low or high dose, single or two shots; about 5 received placebo; per-sample allocation not given. Samples came from day 63 after the first vaccine or placebo injection. The table came from immunoSEQ multiplex PCR; TCRdb's copy has only in-frame clones and leaves some out. The sample has around 380,000 clones; about 85% are singletons. This clone was detected a few times. This CDR3 region has 14 residues. Germline V gives CDR1 LGHDT, CDR2 YNNKEL (reference sequence). Trimming shortened V by 4 bases and J by 4 bases, and 14 bases separated the two germline ends.

This chain links TRBV3-1 (or the pseudogene TRBV3-2) with TRBJ2-7; D is perhaps TRBD2 (7 bases). The clonotype originates from a person aged 18-60 years who received the Ad26.COV2.S COVID-19 vaccine or a placebo. The source material was peripheral blood, sampled in a trial of Ad26.COV2.S vaccine versus placebo. The CDR3 spells CASSPEGGPYEQYF. CDR3 sequence (DNA): TGTGCCAGCAGCCCGGAGGGGGGGCCATACGAGCAGTACTTC.